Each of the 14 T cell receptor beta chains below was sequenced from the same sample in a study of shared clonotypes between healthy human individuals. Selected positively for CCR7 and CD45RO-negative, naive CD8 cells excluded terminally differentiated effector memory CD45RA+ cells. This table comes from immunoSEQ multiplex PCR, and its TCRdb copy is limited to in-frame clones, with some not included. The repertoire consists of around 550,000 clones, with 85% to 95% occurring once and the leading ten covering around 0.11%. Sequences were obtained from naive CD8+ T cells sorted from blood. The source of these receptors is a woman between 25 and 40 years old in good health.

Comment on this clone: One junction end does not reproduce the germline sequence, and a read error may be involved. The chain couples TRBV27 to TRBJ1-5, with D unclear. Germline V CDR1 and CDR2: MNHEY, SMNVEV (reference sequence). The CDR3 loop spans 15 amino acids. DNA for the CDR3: TGTGCCAGCAGTACAGACATCGCTGGTAAATCAGCCCCATCTTTT. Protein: CASSTDIAGKSAPSF.

CDR3 sequence (DNA): TGTGCCAGCAGCGGAGGGACTAGCGAGGCCTACGAGCAGTACTTC. This sequence encodes CASSGGTSEAYEQYF. The chain employs TRBV5-4 and TRBJ2-7, with 10 bases that match TRBD2. The CDR3 loop spans 15 amino acids. The V segment lost 4 bases and the J segment 2 bases; nucleotides outside the gene matches: 6. Germline-derived CDR1 and CDR2 are SGHNT and YYREEE (reference sequence). Together with reference TRBV5-4 and TRBJ2-7, the CDR3 gives the full variable domain: ETGVTQSPTHLIKTRGQQVTLRCSSQSGHNTVSWYQQALGQGPQFIFQYYREEENGRGNFPPRFSGLQFPNYSSELNVNALELDDSALYLCASSGGTSEAYEQYFGPGTRLTVT.

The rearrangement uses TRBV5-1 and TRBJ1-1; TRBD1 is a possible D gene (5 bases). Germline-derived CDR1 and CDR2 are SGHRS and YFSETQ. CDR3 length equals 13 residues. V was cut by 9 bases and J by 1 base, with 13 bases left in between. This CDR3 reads CATRGVTNTEAFF. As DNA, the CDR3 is TGCGCCACCCGGGGGGTCACGAACACTGAAGCTTTCTTT.

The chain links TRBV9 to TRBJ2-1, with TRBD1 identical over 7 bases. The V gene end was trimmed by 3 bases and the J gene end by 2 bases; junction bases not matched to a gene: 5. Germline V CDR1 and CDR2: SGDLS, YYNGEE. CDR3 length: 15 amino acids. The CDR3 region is CASSGSGTAYNEQFF. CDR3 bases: TGTGCCAGCAGCGGATCCGGGACAGCCTACAATGAGCAGTTCTTC.

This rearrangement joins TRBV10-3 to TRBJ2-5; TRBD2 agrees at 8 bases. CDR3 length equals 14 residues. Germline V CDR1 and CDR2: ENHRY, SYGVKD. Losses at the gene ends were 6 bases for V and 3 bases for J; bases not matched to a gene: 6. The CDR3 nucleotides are TGTGCCATCAGAGGGGCAGCGGGAGAAGAGACCCAGTACTTC. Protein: CAIRGAAGEETQYF.

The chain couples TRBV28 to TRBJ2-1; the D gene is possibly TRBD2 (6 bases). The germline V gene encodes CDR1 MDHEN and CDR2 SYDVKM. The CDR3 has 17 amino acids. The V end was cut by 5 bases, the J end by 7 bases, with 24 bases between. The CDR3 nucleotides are TGTGCCAGCAGTCCTCGGACTATACACCTGGGGCAAAATGAGCAGTTCTTC. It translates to CASSPRTIHLGQNEQFF.

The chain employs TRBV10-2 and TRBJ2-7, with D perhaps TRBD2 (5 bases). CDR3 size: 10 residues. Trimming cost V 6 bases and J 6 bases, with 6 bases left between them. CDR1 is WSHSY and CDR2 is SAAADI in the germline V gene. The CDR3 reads CASRGVEQYF. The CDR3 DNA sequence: TGCGCCAGCAGGGGAGTCGAGCAGTACTTC.

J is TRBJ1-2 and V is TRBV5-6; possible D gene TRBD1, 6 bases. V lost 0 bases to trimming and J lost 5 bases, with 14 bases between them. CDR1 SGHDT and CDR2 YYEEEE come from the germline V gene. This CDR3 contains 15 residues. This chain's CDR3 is CASSLEDSRFYGYTF. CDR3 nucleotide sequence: TGTGCCAGCAGCTTGGAGGACAGCCGATTTTATGGCTACACCTTC.

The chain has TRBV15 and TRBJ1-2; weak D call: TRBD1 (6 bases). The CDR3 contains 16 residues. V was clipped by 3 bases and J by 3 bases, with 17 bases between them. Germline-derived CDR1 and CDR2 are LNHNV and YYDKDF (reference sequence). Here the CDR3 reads CATSRDDGGGHYGYTF. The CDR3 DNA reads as TGTGCCACCAGCAGGGACGATGGGGGCGGTCACTATGGCTACACCTTC.

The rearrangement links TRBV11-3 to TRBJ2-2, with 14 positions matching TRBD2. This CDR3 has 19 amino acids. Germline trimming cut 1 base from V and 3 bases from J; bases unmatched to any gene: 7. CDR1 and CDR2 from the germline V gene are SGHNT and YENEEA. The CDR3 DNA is TGTGCCAGCAGCTTAGGCCCGGGACTAGCGGGAGATCACACCGGGGAGCTGTTTTTT. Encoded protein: CASSLGPGLAGDHTGELFF.

CDR3 bases: TGTGCCAGCAAGACCCCCCTCTACGAGCAGTACTTC. Amino acids: CASKTPLYEQYF. This chain links TRBV2 with TRBJ2-7; D remains unclear. CDR3 length: 12 residues. Germline lookup yields CDR1 SNHLY and CDR2 FYNNEI. V dropped 7 bases and J dropped 3 bases, with 10 bases sitting between them.

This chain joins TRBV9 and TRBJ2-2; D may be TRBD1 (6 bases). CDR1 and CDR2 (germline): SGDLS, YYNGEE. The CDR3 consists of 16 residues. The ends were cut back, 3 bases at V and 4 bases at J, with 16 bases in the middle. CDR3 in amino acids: CASSEPTGSATGELFF. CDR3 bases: TGTGCCAGCAGCGAACCTACAGGGAGTGCCACCGGGGAGCTGTTTTTT.

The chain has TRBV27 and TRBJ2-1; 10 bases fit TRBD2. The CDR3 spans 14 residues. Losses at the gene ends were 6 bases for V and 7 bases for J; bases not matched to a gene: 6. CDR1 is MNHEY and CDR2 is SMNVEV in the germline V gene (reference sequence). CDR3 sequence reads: CASRHPGLANEQFF. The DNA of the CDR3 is TGTGCCAGCAGACACCCGGGACTAGCGAATGAGCAGTTCTTC.

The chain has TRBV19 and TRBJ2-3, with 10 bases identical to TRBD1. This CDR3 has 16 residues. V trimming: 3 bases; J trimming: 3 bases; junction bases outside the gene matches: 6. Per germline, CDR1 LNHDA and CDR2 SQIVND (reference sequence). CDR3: CASSIWTGGLTDTQYF. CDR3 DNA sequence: TGTGCCAGTAGTATCTGGACAGGGGGATTGACAGATACGCAGTATTTT.